This TCR beta chain is drawn from a study of T cells in women clearing cervical HPV infection (dated by TCRdb to 2016 to 2018). With regard to the full study: Cases were approximately 25 women with histologically confirmed HPV16-related CIN3 or worse, including 2 invasive cancers. The controls were 25 women whose single incident HPV16 infection cleared within 12 months with no development of precancer or cancer. Blood from cases was collected at the visit at which the lesion was first identified, whereas blood from controls was collected once infection was no longer detected. Among cases, blood sampling occurred a median of 149 days after lesion detection, with an interquartile range of roughly 90 to 200 days. Since only a few of the women had HLA typing available, the possibility that HLA type was acting as a confounder could not be ruled out. The exploratory proof-of-principle case-control study was nested within the Guanacaste HPV Natural History Study in Costa Rica and compared TCR repertoires across cervical HPV16 outcomes. Cases and controls were matched on age within five years and on year of sample collection. Median age was about 32 years in cases versus roughly 37 in controls, and baseline characteristics did not differ significantly. The parent cohort enrolled 10,049 women aged 18 or older in Guanacaste, Costa Rica, in about 1992 to 1995 and followed the women for approximately seven years. Quality controls consisted of five blinded duplicates per group, for a total of about 60 samples made up of roughly 50 participants and around ten replicates.

In the case of this clone: Its binding antigen is unknown. The read terminates 3 residues ahead of where the CDR3 ends, so the germline J gene completes it.

The research as a whole found: Random forest classifiers that combined richness and V gene abundances separated cases from controls with an estimated AUC of less than 0.85. Because of the cross-sectional design, the study could not determine whether the associations came before infection or resulted from infection, and neither effector/memory subsets nor HPV-specific T cells were isolated. Lower TRBV6-7 relative abundance was observed in cases than in controls (approximately 0.1% versus 0.16%; Bonferroni P = 0.0008). Because the number of T cells in each sample was unknown, differences in richness could reflect differing T-cell content rather than repertoire biology. TCR repertoire richness was significantly higher in CIN3+ cases than in controls across sequencing depths, while evenness did not differ.

Every participant had a single incident cervical HPV16 infection, and women with prevalent HPV16 infections were excluded. Cervical HPV DNA was detected with MY09/MY11 PCR, and genotyping was done with dot-blot hybridization. Approximately 15 mL of heparinized blood were centrifuged, and the buffy coat was aliquoted, frozen at -30°C, then stored at -80°C. QIAGEN kits were used to extract genomic DNA from the buffy coat specimens. TCR beta CDR3 regions were amplified by multiplex PCR from an average of roughly 1.3 ug genomic DNA per sample using the immunoSEQ assay. Primer bias was corrected in the assay by using a complete synthetic TCR repertoire to establish an amplification baseline. The amplicons were sequenced on the Illumina platform. On the study's bioinformatics: Sequence errors were corrected by clustering with frequency ratios and a modified nearest-neighbor algorithm, and the sequences were then analyzed in the immunoSEQ Analyzer using IMGT gene definitions. At each rarefaction depth, TCR richness and evenness were averaged across 20 rarefaction repeats, and any sample with fewer sequences than the depth was left out. V, D and J gene relative abundances were compared between groups with Wilcoxon rank sum tests, applying FDR correction. For the blinded duplicates, the intraclass correlation was 95% to 96% for TCR richness and averaged 76.4% across roughly 69 gene segments. The source is immuneACCESS, and TCRdb retained only in-frame sequences with V and J called. Part of the clones is not carried over; for the studies checked, unresolved V genes explain less than half of this, and the remainder is unexplained. Clonal size and the V and J genes are those of that table, whereas D and trimming came from the DNA. The sample table includes around 30,000 clones. Under 3.5% of the sample rests with the top ten.

CDR1 and CDR2, looked up from the germline V gene, are SGHVS and FQNEAQ. Taken from cysteine to phenylalanine, the CDR3 has 15 residues. The DNA shown is the part of the CDR3 that was read: 36 bases, in frame from base 1. The V and J ends are trimmed by 2 bases and 1 base, leaving 12 bases between them. Rearrangement joined TRBV7-8 to TRBJ2-7; the D region possibly corresponds to TRBD1 (5 bases align). The clonotype comes from a woman between 18 and 70 years old with a cervical HPV16 infection that either progressed to CIN3+ or cleared (not recorded which). Source material: blood buffy coat. The CDR3 region reads CASSLRRVASYEQYF. The part of the CDR3 DNA that was read is TGTGCCAGCAGCTTACGCAGGGTAGCATCCTACGAG. Reference TRBV7-8 and TRBJ2-7 proteins supply the regions before and after the CDR3; the full variable domain is: GAGVSQSPRYKVAKRGQDVALRCDPISGHVSLFWYQQALGQGPEFLTYFQNEAQLDKSGLPSDRFFAERPEGSVSTLKIQRTQQEDSAVYLCASSLRRVASYEQYFGPGTRLTVT.